This T cell receptor (beta chain) is from a study of beta chain features in type 1 diabetes. Findings of the study overall: Insertions were fewer and deletions more numerous at VDJ junctions in type 1 diabetes patients. Shorter TCRB CDR3s, moderately but significantly so, marked every one of the four CD4+ subsets in Type 1 diabetes patients. When cDNA is sequenced, cells with high TCR expression could be over-represented. Researchers caution that PCR might favor shorter templates, equally among patients and controls.

This clone was seen a few times. What it recognizes is unknown. In the same sample, other DNA sequences code for this CDR3. Expressed TCRB transcripts were sequenced, since all the RNA that had been isolated was reverse transcribed. Assay: immunoSEQ multiplex PCR; the TCRdb copy retains only in-frame clones and omits some. The sample carries 120,000 or so clones, roughly 17% recorded once. The V gene lost 4 bases and the J gene lost 4 bases, with 7 bases spanning the gap. Per germline, CDR1 LGHNA and CDR2 YNFKEQ. There are 12 residues in the CDR3. Sorted populations all had greater than 98% purity. This chain uses TRBV4-2 with TRBJ1-2; perhaps TRBD1 as D (5 bases). The clonotype was recovered from a young man with type 1 diabetes. Material: central memory CD4+ T cells from blood. The CDR3 coding sequence is TGTGCCAGCAGCCTTCAGGGCTATGGCTACACCTTC. This gives the protein CASSLQGYGYTF.